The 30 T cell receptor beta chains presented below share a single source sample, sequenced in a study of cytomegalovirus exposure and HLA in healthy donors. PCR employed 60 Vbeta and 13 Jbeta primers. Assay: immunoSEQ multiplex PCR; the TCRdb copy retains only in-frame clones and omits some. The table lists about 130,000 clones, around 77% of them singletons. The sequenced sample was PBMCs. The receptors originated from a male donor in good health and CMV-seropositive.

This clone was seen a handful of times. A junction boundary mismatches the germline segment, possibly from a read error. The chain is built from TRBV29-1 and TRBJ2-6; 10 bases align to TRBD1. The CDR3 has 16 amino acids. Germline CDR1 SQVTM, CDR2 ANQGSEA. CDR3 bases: TGCAGCGTCCCGGGACAGGGGATTTTTGGGGCCAACGGCCTGACTTTC. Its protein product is CSVPGQGIFGANGLTF.

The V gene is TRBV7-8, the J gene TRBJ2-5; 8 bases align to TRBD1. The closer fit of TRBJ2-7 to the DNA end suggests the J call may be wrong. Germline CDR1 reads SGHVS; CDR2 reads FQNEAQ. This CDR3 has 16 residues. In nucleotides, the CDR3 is TGTGCCAGCAGCCCAGGACAGGGCCGACCCTCCTACGAGCAGTACTTC. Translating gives CASSPGQGRPSYEQYF.

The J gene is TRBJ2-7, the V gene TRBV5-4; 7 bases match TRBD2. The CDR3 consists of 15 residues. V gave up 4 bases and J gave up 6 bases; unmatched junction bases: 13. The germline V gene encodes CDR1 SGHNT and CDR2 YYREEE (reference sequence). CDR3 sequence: CASSPLPLTGGEQYF. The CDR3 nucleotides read TGTGCCAGCAGCCCTCTTCCCCTAACGGGGGGCGAGCAGTACTTC.

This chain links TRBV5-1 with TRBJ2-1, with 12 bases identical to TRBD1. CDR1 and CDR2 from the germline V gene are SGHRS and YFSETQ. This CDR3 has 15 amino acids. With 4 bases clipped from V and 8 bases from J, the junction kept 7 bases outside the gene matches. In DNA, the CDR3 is TGCGCCAGCAGCCCGGGACAGGGGGCGCAGGATGAGCAGTTCTTC. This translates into CASSPGQGAQDEQFF.

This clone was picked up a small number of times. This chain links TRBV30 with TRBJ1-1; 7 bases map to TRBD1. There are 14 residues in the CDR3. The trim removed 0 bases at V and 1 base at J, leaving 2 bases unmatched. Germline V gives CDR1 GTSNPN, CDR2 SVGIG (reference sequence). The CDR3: CAWSVGTENTEAFF. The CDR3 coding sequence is TGTGCCTGGAGTGTTGGGACAGAGAACACTGAAGCTTTCTTT. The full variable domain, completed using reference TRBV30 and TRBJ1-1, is SQTIHQWPATLVQPVGSPLSLECTVEGTSNPNLYWYRQAAGRGLQLLFYSVGIGQISSEVPQNLSASRPQDRQFILSSKKLLLSDSGFYLCAWSVGTENTEAFFGQGTRLTVV.

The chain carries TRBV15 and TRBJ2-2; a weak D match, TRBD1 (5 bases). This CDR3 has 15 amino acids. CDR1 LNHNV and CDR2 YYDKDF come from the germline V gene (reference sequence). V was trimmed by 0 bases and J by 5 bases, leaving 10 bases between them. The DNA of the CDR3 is TGTGCCACCAGCAGAGAGGGGCAGGGTACCGGGGAGCTGTTTTTT. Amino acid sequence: CATSREGQGTGELFF.

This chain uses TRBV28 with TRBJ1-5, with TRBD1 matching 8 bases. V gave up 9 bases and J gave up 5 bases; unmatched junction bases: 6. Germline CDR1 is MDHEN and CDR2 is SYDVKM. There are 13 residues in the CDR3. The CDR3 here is CASSDRGHQPQHF. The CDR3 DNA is TGTGCCAGTTCAGACAGGGGACATCAGCCCCAGCATTTT.

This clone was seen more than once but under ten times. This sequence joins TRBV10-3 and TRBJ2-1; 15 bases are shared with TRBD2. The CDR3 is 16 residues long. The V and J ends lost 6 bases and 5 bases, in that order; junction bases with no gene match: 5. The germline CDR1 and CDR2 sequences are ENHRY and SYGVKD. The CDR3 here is CAIRDGTSGRHNEQFF. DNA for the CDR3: TGTGCCATCAGGGACGGGACTAGCGGGAGGCACAATGAGCAGTTCTTC.

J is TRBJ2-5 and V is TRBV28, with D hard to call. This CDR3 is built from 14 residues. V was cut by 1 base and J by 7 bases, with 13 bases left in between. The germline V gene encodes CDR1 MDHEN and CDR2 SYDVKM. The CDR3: CASSLSPLVATQYF. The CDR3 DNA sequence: TGTGCCAGCAGTTTATCCCCACTGGTAGCGACCCAGTACTTC.

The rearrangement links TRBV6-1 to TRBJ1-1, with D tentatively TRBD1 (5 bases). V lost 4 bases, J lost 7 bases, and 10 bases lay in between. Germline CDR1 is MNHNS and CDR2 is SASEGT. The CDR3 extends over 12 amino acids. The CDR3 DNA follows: TGTGCCAGCAGTGTCTCAGACAGTGAAGCTTTCTTT. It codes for CASSVSDSEAFF.

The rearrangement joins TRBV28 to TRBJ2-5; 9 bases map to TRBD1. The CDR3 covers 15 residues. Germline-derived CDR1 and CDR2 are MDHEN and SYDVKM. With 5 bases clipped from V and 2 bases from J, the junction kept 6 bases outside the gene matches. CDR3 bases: TGTGCCAGCAGTCGGACAGGGGCCTTACAAGAGACCCAGTACTTC. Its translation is CASSRTGALQETQYF.

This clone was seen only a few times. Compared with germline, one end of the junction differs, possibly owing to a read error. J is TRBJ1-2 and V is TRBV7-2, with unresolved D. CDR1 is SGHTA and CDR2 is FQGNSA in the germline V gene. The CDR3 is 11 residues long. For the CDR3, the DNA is TGTGCCAGCAGCCCAAATCAGGCGCCCTTCTTC. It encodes CASSPNQAPFF.

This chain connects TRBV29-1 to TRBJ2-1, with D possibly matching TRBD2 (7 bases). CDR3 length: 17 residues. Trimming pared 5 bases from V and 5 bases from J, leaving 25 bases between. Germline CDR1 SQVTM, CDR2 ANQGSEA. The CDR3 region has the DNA TGCAGCGTTAGGGGGGTAAATGGGGAGGGCTTAGACAATGAGCAGTTCTTC. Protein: CSVRGVNGEGLDNEQFF.

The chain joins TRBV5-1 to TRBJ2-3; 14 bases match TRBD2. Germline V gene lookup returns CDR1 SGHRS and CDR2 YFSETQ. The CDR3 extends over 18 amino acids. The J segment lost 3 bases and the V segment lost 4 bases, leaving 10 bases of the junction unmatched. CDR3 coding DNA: TGCGCCAGCAGCCGCCGGACTAGCGGGGGGTGGGAGACAGATACGCAGTATTTT. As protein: CASSRRTSGGWETDTQYF. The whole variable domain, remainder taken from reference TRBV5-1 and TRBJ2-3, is KAGVTQTPRYLIKTRGQQVTLSCSPISGHRSVSWYQQTPGQGLQFLFEYFSETQRNKGNFPGRFSGRQFSNSRSEMNVSTLELGDSALYLCASSRRTSGGWETDTQYFGPGTRLTVL.

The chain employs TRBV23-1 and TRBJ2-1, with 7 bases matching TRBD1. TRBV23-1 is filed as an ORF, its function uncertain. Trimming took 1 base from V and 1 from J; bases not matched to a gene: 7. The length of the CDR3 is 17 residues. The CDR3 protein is CASSQCRQGRSYNEQFF. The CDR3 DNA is TGCGCCAGCAGTCAATGCAGACAGGGTAGATCCTACAATGAGCAGTTCTTC.

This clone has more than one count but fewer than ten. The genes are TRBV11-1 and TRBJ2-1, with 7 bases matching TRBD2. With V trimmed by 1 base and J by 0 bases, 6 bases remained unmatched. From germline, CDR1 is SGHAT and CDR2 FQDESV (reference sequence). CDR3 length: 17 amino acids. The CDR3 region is CASSLVPLAVSYNEQFF. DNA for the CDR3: TGTGCCAGCAGCTTAGTACCTCTAGCGGTCTCCTACAATGAGCAGTTCTTC.

In nucleotides, the CDR3 is TGTGCCAGCAGCCCCGGGGTGACCTACGAGCAGTACTTC. It specifies CASSPGVTYEQYF. This chain links TRBV5-4 with TRBJ2-7, with D maybe TRBD2 (5 bases). This CDR3 comprises 13 residues. CDR1 and CDR2 from the germline V gene are SGHNT and YYREEE (reference sequence). Trimming pared 4 bases from V and 2 bases from J, leaving 10 bases between.

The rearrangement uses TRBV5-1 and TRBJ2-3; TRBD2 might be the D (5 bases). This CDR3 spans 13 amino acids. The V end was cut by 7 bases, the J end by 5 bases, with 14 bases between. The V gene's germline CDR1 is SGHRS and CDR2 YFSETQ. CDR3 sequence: CASADSAGDTQYF. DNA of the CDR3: TGCGCCAGCGCCGACTCGGCGGGAGATACGCAGTATTTT.

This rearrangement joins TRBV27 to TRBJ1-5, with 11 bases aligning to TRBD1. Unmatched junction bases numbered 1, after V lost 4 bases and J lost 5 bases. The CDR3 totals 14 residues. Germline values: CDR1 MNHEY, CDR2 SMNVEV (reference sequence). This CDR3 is CASSSGQGDQPQHF. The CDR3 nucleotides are TGTGCCAGCAGTTCGGGACAGGGGGATCAGCCCCAGCATTTT.

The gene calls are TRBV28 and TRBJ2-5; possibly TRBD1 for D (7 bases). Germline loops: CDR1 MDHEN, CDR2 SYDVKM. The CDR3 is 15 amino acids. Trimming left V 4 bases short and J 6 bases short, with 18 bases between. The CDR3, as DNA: TGTGCCAGCAGTTGGGGAGGACAGGTGCAAAAGACCCAGTACTTC. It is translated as CASSWGGQVQKTQYF.

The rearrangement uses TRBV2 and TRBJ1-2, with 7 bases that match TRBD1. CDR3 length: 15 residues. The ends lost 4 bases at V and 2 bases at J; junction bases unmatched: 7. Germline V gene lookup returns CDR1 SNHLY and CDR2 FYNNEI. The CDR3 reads CASSASTGMNYGYTF. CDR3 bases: TGTGCCAGCAGTGCCTCGACAGGGATGAACTATGGCTACACCTTC. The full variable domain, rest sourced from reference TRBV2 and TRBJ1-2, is EPEVTQTPSHQVTQMGQEVILRCVPISNHLYFYWYRQILGQKVEFLVSFYNNEISEKSEIFDDQFSVERPDGSNFTLKIRSTKLEDSAMYFCASSASTGMNYGYTFGSGTRLTVV.

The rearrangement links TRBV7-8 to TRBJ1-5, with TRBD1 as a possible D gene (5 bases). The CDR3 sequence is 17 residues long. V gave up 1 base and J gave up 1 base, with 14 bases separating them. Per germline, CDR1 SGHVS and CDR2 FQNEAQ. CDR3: CASSLEAGIGSNQPQHF. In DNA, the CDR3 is TGTGCCAGCAGCTTAGAAGCAGGGATCGGGAGCAATCAGCCCCAGCATTTT.

This CDR3 reads CASRRDRGMNTEAFF. The CDR3 bases are TGTGCCAGCAGACGCGACAGGGGCATGAACACTGAAGCTTTCTTT. The V and J genes are TRBV2 and TRBJ1-1; TRBD1 matches at 8 bases. Trimming at V came to 6 bases and at J to 0 bases, leaving 6 bases not matched to a gene. CDR1 is SNHLY and CDR2 is FYNNEI in the germline V gene. The CDR3 runs to 15 residues.

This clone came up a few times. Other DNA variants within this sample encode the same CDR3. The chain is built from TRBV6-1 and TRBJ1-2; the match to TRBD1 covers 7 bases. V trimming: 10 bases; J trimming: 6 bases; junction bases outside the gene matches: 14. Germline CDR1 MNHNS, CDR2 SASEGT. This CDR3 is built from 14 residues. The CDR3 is CANTRGGGVDGYTF. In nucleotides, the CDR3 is TGTGCCAACACAAGAGGGGGCGGTGTAGATGGCTACACCTTC.

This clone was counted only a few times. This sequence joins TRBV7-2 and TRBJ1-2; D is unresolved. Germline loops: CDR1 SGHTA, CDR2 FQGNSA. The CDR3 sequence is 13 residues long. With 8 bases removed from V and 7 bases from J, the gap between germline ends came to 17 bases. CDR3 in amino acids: CASQRTAWFGYTF. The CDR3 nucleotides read TGTGCCAGCCAGAGAACAGCTTGGTTTGGCTACACCTTC. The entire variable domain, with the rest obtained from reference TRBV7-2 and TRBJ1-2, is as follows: GAGVSQSPSNKVTEKGKDVELRCDPISGHTALYWYRQSLGQGLEFLIYFQGNSAPDKSGLPSDRFSAERTGGSVSTLTIQRTQQEDSAVYLCASQRTAWFGYTFGSGTRLTVV.

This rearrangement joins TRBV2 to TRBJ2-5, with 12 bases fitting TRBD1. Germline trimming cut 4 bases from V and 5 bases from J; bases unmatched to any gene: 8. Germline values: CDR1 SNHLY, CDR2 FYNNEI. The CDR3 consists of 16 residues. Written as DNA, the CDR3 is TGTGCCAGCAGTGTATTGGGACAGGGGGCTTGGGAGACCCAGTACTTC. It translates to CASSVLGQGAWETQYF.

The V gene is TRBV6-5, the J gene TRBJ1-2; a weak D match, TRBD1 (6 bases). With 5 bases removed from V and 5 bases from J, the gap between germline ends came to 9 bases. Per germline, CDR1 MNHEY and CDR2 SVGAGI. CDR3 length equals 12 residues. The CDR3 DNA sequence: TGTGCCAGCAGTGAACAGGGTTATGGCTACACCTTC. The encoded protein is CASSEQGYGYTF.

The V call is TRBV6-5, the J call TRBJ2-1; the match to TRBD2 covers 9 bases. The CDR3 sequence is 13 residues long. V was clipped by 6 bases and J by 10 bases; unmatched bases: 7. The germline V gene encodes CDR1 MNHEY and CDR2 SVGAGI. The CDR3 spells CASSPGLAIEQFF. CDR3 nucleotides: TGTGCCAGCAGCCCAGGACTAGCGATAGAGCAGTTCTTC.

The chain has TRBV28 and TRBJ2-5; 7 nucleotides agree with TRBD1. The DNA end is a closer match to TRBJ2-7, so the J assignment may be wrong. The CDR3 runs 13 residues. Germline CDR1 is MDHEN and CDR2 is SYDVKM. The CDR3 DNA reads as TGTGCCAGCAGTCGGACAGGCGCGACCGAGCAGTACTTC. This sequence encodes CASSRTGATEQYF.

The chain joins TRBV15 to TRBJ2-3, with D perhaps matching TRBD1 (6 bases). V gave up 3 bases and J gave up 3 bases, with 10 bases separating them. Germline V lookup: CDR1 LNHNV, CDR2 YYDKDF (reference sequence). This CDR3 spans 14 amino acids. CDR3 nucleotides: TGTGCCACCAGCAGCAGGGGAAGGACAGATACGCAGTATTTT. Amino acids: CATSSRGRTDTQYF.